The 11 T cell receptor beta chains listed next were all sequenced from one sample in a study of T cells in Graves' hyperthyroidism and ophthalmopathy. RNA transcripts gave rise to amplified TCR beta CDR3 regions. The primer set for the first-round RT-PCR of the TCR CDR3 was HTBI. Via MiXCR, TCRdb re-called the multiplex PCR reads, giving one row per CDR3 protein. The data show hundreds of thousands of distinct CDR3 sequences, 15% to 17% seen once. The sequenced sample was blood. These receptors were collected from a woman under 30 with Graves' hyperthyroidism.

A remark on this clonotype: Germline is not matched at one junction end, which may reflect a read error. This chain's CDR3 is CSASRFDTNF. The CDR3 DNA sequence: TGCAGTGCTAGCAGGTTCGACACGAACTTC. The chain has TRBV20-1 and TRBJ2-5; D unresolved. Germline V gives CDR1 DFQATT, CDR2 SNEGSKA (reference sequence). This CDR3 region has 10 residues.

This clonotype was detected many times. The chain employs TRBV27 and TRBJ2-7; D remains ambiguous. With 5 bases removed from V and 3 bases from J, the gap between germline ends came to 17 bases. The germline CDR1 and CDR2 sequences are MNHEY and SMNVEV (reference sequence). CDR3 length: 15 residues. The CDR3 nucleotides are TGTGCCAGCAGTCCTCCTCGGTCGATCAGCTACGAGCAGTACTTC. Its translation is CASSPPRSISYEQYF.

There are many counts of this clonotype. This rearrangement joins TRBV11-2 to TRBJ1-1, with D perhaps matching TRBD1 (5 bases). This CDR3 is built from 11 residues. Germline assignment: CDR1 SGHAT and CDR2 FQNNGV. V was pared by 7 bases and J by 8 bases, with 11 bases between. CDR3 DNA: TGTGCCAGCACCCAGGGCCCAGAAGCTTTCTTT. Encoded protein: CASTQGPEAFF. The whole variable domain, remainder taken from reference TRBV11-2 and TRBJ1-1, is EAGVAQSPRYKIIEKRQSVAFWCNPISGHATLYWYQQILGQGPKLLIQFQNNGVVDDSQLPKDRFSAERLKGVDSTLKIQPAKLEDSAVYLCASTQGPEAFFGQGTRLTVV.

This clonotype has ten or more counts. The chain has TRBV28 and TRBJ2-5; possibly TRBD1 or TRBD2 for D (6 bases each). Looked up from germline, CDR1 is MDHEN and CDR2 is SYDVKM. The CDR3 sequence is 15 residues long. Trimming removed 0 bases from V and 2 bases from J, with 10 bases in between. The CDR3 reads CASSLWEGEQETQYF. For the CDR3, the DNA is TGTGCCAGCAGTTTATGGGAGGGGGAGCAAGAGACCCAGTACTTC.

This clonotype was detected ten times or more. J is TRBJ2-1 and V is TRBV3-1, with a possible D match to TRBD2 (7 bases). Per the germline V gene, CDR1 is LGHDT and CDR2 is YNNKEL (reference sequence). The CDR3 loop spans 14 amino acids. Trimming removed 4 bases at V and 7 bases at J, with 14 bases between. The CDR3: CASSLGGGTNEQFF. The CDR3 DNA sequence: TGTGCCAGCAGCCTGGGGGGGGGCACTAATGAGCAGTTCTTC.

This clonotype turned up a few times. The chain employs TRBV27 and TRBJ2-7; maybe TRBD1 (5 bases). Trimming left V 8 bases short and J 3 bases short, with 17 bases between. Germline CDR1 is MNHEY and CDR2 is SMNVEV (reference sequence). CDR3 size: 14 residues. DNA for the CDR3: TGTGCCAGCCGGATATATACAGGAAACTACGAGCAGTACTTC. It encodes CASRIYTGNYEQYF.

V gene TRBV20-1 combines with J gene TRBJ1-6; TRBD1 agrees at 8 bases. V shed 4 bases and J 9 bases; nucleotides not matched to a gene: 8. The CDR3 covers 14 residues. The germline V gene encodes CDR1 DFQATT and CDR2 SNEGSKA (reference sequence). CDR3 protein: CSATDRGFGSPLHF. The CDR3 bases are TGCAGTGCTACAGACAGGGGCTTTGGTTCACCCCTCCACTTT.

This clonotype showed up just a few times. The rearrangement uses TRBV9 and TRBJ2-2; D possibly corresponds to TRBD2 (6 bases). The V end lost 4 bases, the J end lost 3 bases, and 16 bases lay between the germline ends. The length of the CDR3 is 16 residues. Germline V gives CDR1 SGDLS, CDR2 YYNGEE. This chain's CDR3 is CASSPVWRGDTGELFF. DNA of the CDR3: TGTGCCAGCAGCCCGGTTTGGAGGGGAGACACCGGGGAGCTGTTTTTT.

This clonotype was seen ten or more times. V and J are TRBV20-1 and TRBJ2-2; 10 nucleotides match TRBD2. This CDR3 has 16 residues. In germline, CDR1 is DFQATT, CDR2 SNEGSKA (reference sequence). Trimming at V came to 6 bases and at J to 0 bases, leaving 7 bases not matched to a gene. CDR3 bases: TGCAGTGCCCCGCGGACTAGCGGCGCGAACACCGGGGAGCTGTTTTTT. Amino acid sequence: CSAPRTSGANTGELFF.

This clonotype was counted a few times. The chain carries TRBV12-3 or TRBV12-4 and TRBJ2-1; D is perhaps TRBD1 or TRBD2 (6 bases each). There are 14 residues in the CDR3. V lost 5 bases, J lost 6 bases, and 14 bases lay in between. This chain's CDR3 is CASSTGTLVNEQFF. Written as DNA, the CDR3 is TGTGCCAGCAGTACAGGGACTCTTGTCAATGAGCAGTTCTTC.

The sample holds a few counts of this clonotype. The rearrangement joins TRBV11-2 to TRBJ2-3; 8 nucleotides align to TRBD2. The length of the CDR3 is 19 residues. Germline V gene lookup returns CDR1 SGHAT and CDR2 FQNNGV. Losses at the gene ends were 5 bases for V and 4 bases for J; bases not matched to a gene: 20. The CDR3: CASSRRGGLERFGADTQYF. CDR3 nucleotides: TGTGCCAGCAGCCGCCGGGGGGGACTAGAGAGATTCGGGGCAGATACGCAGTATTTT.